By frequency in the sample, the clone carrying this TCR beta chain is large (0.1 to 1%). Its antigen remains unidentified. The data originate from a study of T cells in localized non-small cell lung cancer. Points from the study as a whole: A raised T cell density in blood coincided with lengthier overall survival. Across samples, adjacent lung featured a median around 56 of the top 100 tumor clones. Tumor samples were not multi-region, leaving intratumor heterogeneity unexcluded. Tumor showed lower T cell clonality than uninvolved adjacent lung, where it was highest.

Method: immunoSEQ multiplex PCR; TCRdb's copy keeps in-frame clones and lacks some. Of 300 to 450 clones in the sample, approximately 24% were seen once. The germline V gene has CDR1 LNHDA and CDR2 SQIVND (reference sequence). Trimming cost V 4 bases and J 4 bases; bases outside gene matches: 5. The length of the CDR3 is 14 residues. Sequenced here: lung tumor tissue, sampled before any cancer treatment. The chain recombines TRBV19 with TRBJ1-1; TRBD1 matches 8 bases. The clonotype comes from a man aged 35 to 69 with stage III squamous cell lung carcinoma. CDR3 DNA sequence: TGTGCCAGTAGTACAGGAGGACAGGGCACTGAAGCTTTCTTT. Protein sequence: CASSTGGQGTEAFF.